The 30 T cell receptor beta chains presented below share a single source sample, sequenced in a study of cytomegalovirus exposure and HLA in healthy donors. The table came from immunoSEQ multiplex PCR; TCRdb's copy has only in-frame clones and leaves some out. The sample consists of 130,000 or so clones, about nine tenths of them appearing once. Specimen: PBMCs. These receptors originate from a man aged 25 to 45 in good health and CMV-seronegative.

The chain employs TRBV28 and TRBJ2-7, with TRBD1 matching over 7 bases. With V trimmed by 7 bases and J by 3 bases, 6 bases remained unmatched. This CDR3 spans 13 amino acids. The germline V gene has CDR1 MDHEN and CDR2 SYDVKM. DNA of the CDR3: TGTGCCAGCAAGAACACAGGGGTCTACGAGCAGTACTTC. The encoded protein is CASKNTGVYEQYF. Full variable domain (missing parts from reference TRBV28 and TRBJ2-7): DVKVTQSSRYLVKRTGEKVFLECVQDMDHENMFWYRQDPGLGLRLIYFSYDVKMKEKGDIPEGYSVSREKKERFSLILESASTNQTSMYLCASKNTGVYEQYFGPGTRLTVT.

This chain joins TRBV19 and TRBJ1-5, with 8 bases lining up with TRBD1. The CDR3 length is 14 residues. Looked up from germline, CDR1 is LNHDA and CDR2 is SQIVND (reference sequence). The junction had 3 bases not matched to a gene; V was cut back by 5 bases and J by 3 bases. The chain's CDR3 is CASSHQGANQPQHF. CDR3 in DNA: TGTGCCAGTAGTCATCAGGGGGCCAATCAGCCCCAGCATTTT.

This chain uses TRBV5-1 with TRBJ2-7, with D perhaps TRBD1 (6 bases). The CDR3 length is 14 residues. The V and J ends lost 4 bases and 7 bases respectively, with 18 bases between them. The V gene's germline CDR1 is SGHRS and CDR2 YFSETQ. CDR3 protein: CASSLGLGAWEQYF. DNA for the CDR3: TGCGCCAGCAGCCTGGGGTTGGGGGCCTGGGAGCAGTACTTC.

CDR3 loop: CASRDRGLNRQPQHF. CDR3 nucleotide sequence: TGTGCCAGTAGGGACAGGGGATTGAATAGGCAGCCCCAGCATTTT. The chain links TRBV19 to TRBJ1-5; 9 bases are a match to TRBD1. The length of the CDR3 is 15 residues. V trimming: 6 bases; J trimming: 7 bases; junction bases outside the gene matches: 10. Germline-derived CDR1 and CDR2 are LNHDA and SQIVND (reference sequence).

This sequence joins TRBV7-3 and TRBJ2-1; 8 nucleotides match TRBD1. CDR1 SGHTA and CDR2 FQGTGA come from the germline V gene. This CDR3 has 14 amino acids. V was clipped by 2 bases and J by 8 bases; unmatched bases: 5. Here the CDR3 DNA reads TGTGCCAGCAGCTTATTCGGACAGGGCGATGAGCAGTTCTTC. Protein: CASSLFGQGDEQFF.

This chain joins TRBV10-3 and TRBJ1-1; TRBD1 is a possible D gene (6 bases). Germline values: CDR1 ENHRY, CDR2 SYGVKD. V lost 8 bases and J 6 bases, leaving 10 bases between the germline ends. The CDR3 runs to 11 residues. The CDR3 DNA sequence: TGTGCCATCCGGGGGGGCGCTGAAGCTTTCTTT. This codes for CAIRGGAEAFF.

The table lists this clone with a count of one. The CDR3 loop reads CAISGTGNWAYNEQFF. Written as DNA, the CDR3 is TGTGCCATCAGCGGGACAGGGAATTGGGCCTACAATGAGCAGTTCTTC. The chain employs TRBV10-3 and TRBJ2-1; TRBD1 matches 9 bases. The CDR3 length is 16 residues. CDR1 is ENHRY, CDR2 SYGVKD, per germline. J was trimmed by 2 bases and V by 6 bases; bases with no gene match: 8.

The V gene is TRBV11-2, the J gene TRBJ2-7; no reliable D call. V gave up 2 bases and J gave up 1 base, with 6 bases separating them. Looked up from germline, CDR1 is SGHAT and CDR2 is FQNNGV. The CDR3 loop spans 13 amino acids. CDR3 residues: CASSLHTSYEQYF. The CDR3 DNA sequence: TGTGCCAGCAGCTTACATACTTCCTACGAGCAGTACTTC.

The V call is TRBV7-3, the J call TRBJ2-6; D uncertain. This CDR3 region has 14 residues. V gave up 5 bases and J gave up 0 bases, with 5 bases separating them. CDR1 is SGHTA, CDR2 FQGTGA, per germline. CDR3 protein: CASSVSSGANVLTF. For the CDR3, the DNA is TGTGCCAGCAGCGTATCCTCTGGGGCCAACGTCCTGACTTTC.

This rearrangement joins TRBV29-1 to TRBJ1-1, with D possibly TRBD1 on 6 matching bases. This CDR3 has 12 residues. CDR1 is SQVTM and CDR2 is ANQGSEA in the germline V gene. V was shortened by 8 bases and J by 4 bases, with 14 bases between the two germline ends. The CDR3 reads CSTRGGGTEAFF. CDR3 coding DNA: TGCAGCACCAGAGGGGGGGGCACTGAAGCTTTCTTT.

The V and J genes are TRBV11-2 and TRBJ2-2, with a possible D match to TRBD1 (7 bases). Germline CDR1 and CDR2: SGHAT and FQNNGV. V gave up 3 bases and J gave up 4 bases, with 12 bases separating them. This CDR3 has 15 residues. The CDR3 loop is CASSFQGGGTGELFF. The CDR3 nucleotides are TGTGCCAGCAGCTTTCAGGGGGGCGGCACCGGGGAGCTGTTTTTT.

This clone was observed a handful of times. The chain couples TRBV7-6 to TRBJ2-7; perhaps TRBD1 as D (5 bases). The V gene lost 1 base and the J gene lost 9 bases, with 13 bases spanning the gap. The CDR3 is 13 amino acids. Germline CDR1 SGHVS, CDR2 FNYEAQ. CDR3 protein: CASSLEDNGGQYF. In DNA form, the CDR3 reads TGTGCCAGCAGCTTAGAGGACAACGGCGGGCAGTACTTC.

This chain joins TRBV25-1 and TRBJ1-1, with 8 bases identical to TRBD1. CDR1 and CDR2 (germline): MGHDK, SYGVNS. This CDR3 contains 13 residues. The trim removed 7 bases at V and 5 bases at J, leaving 6 bases unmatched. CDR3 nucleotide sequence: TGTGCCAGCATGGAGGACAGGGCTACTGAAGCTTTCTTT. Translated, it gives CASMEDRATEAFF.

The chain uses TRBV10-3 and TRBJ2-7; 8 bases match TRBD1. V dropped 10 bases and J dropped 1; count of bases not matched to a gene: 6. The CDR3 is 13 amino acids. Germline V lookup: CDR1 ENHRY, CDR2 SYGVKD. The CDR3 sequence is CATRTGMSYEQYF. CDR3 in DNA: TGTGCCACCCGGACAGGGATGTCCTACGAGCAGTACTTC.

Here the CDR3 reads CASSPGTGVGYEQYF. Written as DNA, the CDR3 is TGTGCCAGCAGTCCGGGGACAGGGGTTGGCTACGAGCAGTACTTC. The chain has TRBV19 and TRBJ2-7; 10 bases align to TRBD1. CDR3 length: 15 amino acids. From germline, CDR1 is LNHDA and CDR2 SQIVND (reference sequence). J lost 3 bases, V lost 9 bases, and 11 bases had no gene match.

DNA of the CDR3: TGTGCCAGCAGCTTCCAGACCTCCAGGGGCCCAGATACGCAGTATTTT. Its translation is CASSFQTSRGPDTQYF. The chain links TRBV7-2 to TRBJ2-3, with D possibly matching TRBD1 (6 bases). Germline V CDR1 and CDR2: SGHTA, FQGNSA. Trimming stripped 3 bases from V and 4 bases from J, with 17 bases between. This CDR3 contains 16 residues.

The gene calls are TRBV6-5 and TRBJ2-1; TRBD2 agrees at 7 bases. J lost 6 bases, V lost 2 bases, and 4 bases had no gene match. Germline V gene sequence: CDR1 MNHEY, CDR2 SVGAGI. The CDR3 length is 14 residues. The CDR3 spells CASSYQGLFNEQFF. The CDR3 DNA reads as TGTGCCAGCAGTTACCAGGGACTATTCAATGAGCAGTTCTTC.

The genes are TRBV4-1 and TRBJ1-2, with TRBD1 as a possible D gene (6 bases). Trimming pared 2 bases from V and 0 bases from J, leaving 7 bases between. The CDR3 totals 14 residues. CDR1 is MGHRA and CDR2 is YSYEKL in the germline V gene. CDR3 loop: CASSQPGANYGYTF. The CDR3 nucleotides read TGCGCCAGCAGCCAACCAGGGGCTAACTATGGCTACACCTTC.

J is TRBJ1-5 and V is TRBV6-5, with D tentatively TRBD1 (6 bases). The CDR3 totals 15 residues. Looked up from germline, CDR1 is MNHEY and CDR2 is SVGAGI. The V end lost 6 bases, the J end lost 7 bases, and 19 bases lay between the germline ends. CDR3 sequence (DNA): TGTGCCAGCAGGAAAGGGACAATTCAAGGACAGCCCCAGCATTTT. Translating gives CASRKGTIQGQPQHF.

This sequence joins TRBV27 and TRBJ1-2; TRBD1 aligns across 8 bases. Germline CDR1 is MNHEY and CDR2 is SMNVEV (reference sequence). The CDR3 covers 14 residues. The V segment lost 5 bases and the J segment 4 bases; nucleotides outside the gene matches: 6. The CDR3 here is CASSKAGGSYGYTF. CDR3 bases: TGTGCCAGCAGTAAGGCAGGGGGCTCCTATGGCTACACCTTC.

This chain uses TRBV5-4 with TRBJ2-7; 11 positions agree with TRBD1. Germline lookup yields CDR1 SGHNT and CDR2 YYREEE (reference sequence). This CDR3 is built from 16 residues. J lost 0 bases, V lost 4 bases, and 6 bases had no gene match. The CDR3 is CASSPLGQGDSYEQYF. CDR3 nucleotides: TGTGCCAGCAGCCCTCTGGGACAGGGGGACTCCTACGAGCAGTACTTC.

The chain combines TRBV18 with TRBJ1-5, with D uncertain. This CDR3 is 15 amino acids long. Trimming took off 3 bases at V and 0 bases at J, with 9 bases between the two ends. Germline lookup yields CDR1 KGHSH and CDR2 LQKENI. The CDR3 reads CASSPSGNSNQPQHF. As DNA, the CDR3 is TGTGCCAGCTCACCTTCGGGGAATAGCAATCAGCCCCAGCATTTT.

V is TRBV5-1 and J is TRBJ2-3; D may be TRBD2 (5 bases). Germline V gene sequence: CDR1 SGHRS, CDR2 YFSETQ. The CDR3 consists of 14 residues. Deletions cut 2 bases from V and 2 bases from J, with 9 bases between. This CDR3 is CASSFGGYTDTQYF. The CDR3 nucleotides are TGCGCCAGCAGCTTCGGAGGCTACACAGATACGCAGTATTTT.

V is TRBV6-5 and J is TRBJ1-4, with TRBD1 as a possible D gene (6 bases). The length of the CDR3 is 16 residues. The V and J ends lost 0 bases and 6 bases respectively, with 14 bases between them. Germline values: CDR1 MNHEY, CDR2 SVGAGI. The CDR3 reads CASSYSYRVGYEKLFF. In DNA form, the CDR3 reads TGTGCCAGCAGTTACTCATACAGGGTTGGGTATGAAAAACTGTTTTTT.

The chain carries TRBV28 and TRBJ2-4; 7 nucleotides agree with TRBD2. The CDR3 extends over 15 amino acids. The ends lost 7 bases at V and 0 bases at J; junction bases unmatched: 6. From germline, CDR1 is MDHEN and CDR2 SYDVKM. This CDR3 is CASTRLAEAKNIQYF. CDR3 DNA: TGTGCCAGCACCCGACTAGCTGAAGCCAAAAACATTCAGTACTTC. The full variable domain, with the rest looked up from reference TRBV28 and TRBJ2-4, is DVKVTQSSRYLVKRTGEKVFLECVQDMDHENMFWYRQDPGLGLRLIYFSYDVKMKEKGDIPEGYSVSREKKERFSLILESASTNQTSMYLCASTRLAEAKNIQYFGAGTRLSVL.

The chain carries TRBV27 and TRBJ2-7; D possibly corresponds to TRBD1 (7 bases). Germline V gene sequence: CDR1 MNHEY, CDR2 SMNVEV (reference sequence). V was pared by 3 bases and J by 9 bases, with 15 bases between. The CDR3 has 13 residues. The CDR3 nucleotides read TGTGCCAGCAGTTTTGGAGGGGGCGAAGGGCAGTACTTC. Protein sequence: CASSFGGGEGQYF.

This chain connects TRBV5-4 to TRBJ1-4; a possible D gene is TRBD1 (6 bases). Germline-derived CDR1 and CDR2 are SGHNT and YYREEE (reference sequence). CDR3 length: 16 amino acids. With 4 bases removed from V and 8 bases from J, the gap between germline ends came to 21 bases. In DNA, the CDR3 is TGTGCCAGCAGCCCCCAGGTGGGGGCAGGAGAAGAAAAACTGTTTTTT. Protein sequence: CASSPQVGAGEEKLFF. Full variable domain (remainder filled in from reference TRBV5-4 and TRBJ1-4): ETGVTQSPTHLIKTRGQQVTLRCSSQSGHNTVSWYQQALGQGPQFIFQYYREEENGRGNFPPRFSGLQFPNYSSELNVNALELDDSALYLCASSPQVGAGEEKLFFGSGTQLSVL.

This chain uses TRBV25-1 with TRBJ1-2; 8 bases line up with TRBD1. The V gene's germline CDR1 is MGHDK and CDR2 SYGVNS. Trimming took 4 bases from V and 0 from J; bases not matched to a gene: 13. The CDR3 runs to 18 residues. The CDR3 DNA sequence: TGTGCCAGCAGTGCCTCCCCCGGGACAGGAAAACCTAACTATGGCTACACCTTC. Translated, it gives CASSASPGTGKPNYGYTF.

The chain recombines TRBV6-6 with TRBJ2-7, with D possibly being TRBD1 (6 bases). CDR1 MNHNY and CDR2 SVGAGI come from the germline V gene (reference sequence). The CDR3 is 15 residues long. Trimming cost V 6 bases and J 0 bases, with 15 bases left between them. CDR3 sequence: CASRSETGSSYEQYF. CDR3 bases: TGTGCCAGCAGATCCGAGACAGGCAGCTCCTACGAGCAGTACTTC.

The CDR3 DNA reads as TGTGCCAGCTCACCCGGGCTAGCGGGGGACGGAGAGACCCAGTACTTC. This codes for CASSPGLAGDGETQYF. This chain uses TRBV18 with TRBJ2-5; TRBD2 agrees at 10 bases. Per the germline V gene, CDR1 is KGHSH and CDR2 is LQKENI. The CDR3 extends over 16 amino acids. V shed 3 bases, J shed 4 bases, and the junction held 8 bases outside the gene matches.